This T cell receptor (beta chain) was found in a study of spatial heterogeneity in lung cancer (dated by TCRdb to the late 2010s). About the investigation overall: Beta-chain transcripts were consistently detected in greater numbers than alpha-chain transcripts, which likely reflected higher beta-chain transcript abundance. In the raw uncorrected reads, each unique combination of TCR and UMI appeared more than ten times on average. In non-small cell lung cancer, the study quantitatively compared TCR alpha and beta repertoires across several tumor regions, matched nontumor lung, and blood. Nonsynonymous mutation counts, determined by whole-exome sequencing of tumor tissue, were related to features of the TCR repertoire. Both alpha and beta chains were TCR-sequenced in hundreds of tumor regions, some 64 matched nontumor lung samples and some 56 PBMC samples obtained at surgery.

This clonotype appeared many times. Its antigen specificity is not known. No base quality information exists; no much larger clone differs at one position. The meaning of the sample's time point label: sample taken at primary tumor resection. TCR sequencing used whole RNA extracted from tumor and nontumor lung tissue, or from cryopreserved PBMC samples, without cell sorting. Samples were obtained from 70 to 85 patients with early-stage, untreated non-small cell lung cancer from the lung TRACERx cohort. Only patients with enough RNA available from two or more tumor regions were chosen for TCR sequencing. Library method: 5' RACE. Instrument used: NextSeq 500. To allow correction of PCR and sequencing errors, the TCR library protocol tagged every TCR cDNA molecule with a unique molecular identifier. On the study's bioinformatics: Decombinator tools were used for TCR identification, UMI-based error correction and CDR3 extraction. TCRs above a frequency of 2 per 1,000, corresponding to the top 1% of the tumor frequency distribution, were defined as expanded. Each repertoire was subsampled 100 times to 5,000 TCRs, after which Renyi diversity was computed with the R vegan package. CDR3 similarity networks were built from amino acid triplet string-kernel similarity, with CDR3s being connected when pairwise similarity was above 0.82. The raw public reads went through TCRdb reprocessing: fastp at Q25, MiXCR clone calling, in-frame beta chains kept. Records with the same CDR3 protein are collapsed into one entry carrying the most frequent genes and DNA. These V and J calls rely on TCRdb rather than the paper's analysis. For this sample there are 48,000 or so distinct CDR3 sequences; over 4.5% appear just once. Over 8.5% of the sample rests with the top ten.

Trimming takes 7 bases from V and 4 bases from J, and the germline ends sit 19 bases apart. CDR1 and CDR2 are drawn from the germline V gene (reference sequence): SEHNR, FQNEAQ. The CDR3 goes from the cysteine to the phenylalanine over 16 residues. Only CDR3 DNA is held: 48 bases, read in frame from base 1. The full study reports these points: Ubiquitous expanded tumor TCRs were found in blood more often at tumor resection than at routine follow-up. Confirming at a functional level the hypothesis that regional TCRs recognize regional mutations was considered to require additional single-cell paired TCR alpha and beta sequencing.

The receptor was derived from a male donor with early-stage non-small cell lung cancer. The rearranged chain carries TRBV7-9 and TRBJ2-2, with an unclear D gene assignment. The specimen was PBMCs, collected at surgery. The CDR3 region has the sequence CASKIRVPASTGELFF. DNA sequence: TGTGCCAGCAAGATCCGAGTACCTGCCTCCACCGGGGAGCTGTTTTTT.